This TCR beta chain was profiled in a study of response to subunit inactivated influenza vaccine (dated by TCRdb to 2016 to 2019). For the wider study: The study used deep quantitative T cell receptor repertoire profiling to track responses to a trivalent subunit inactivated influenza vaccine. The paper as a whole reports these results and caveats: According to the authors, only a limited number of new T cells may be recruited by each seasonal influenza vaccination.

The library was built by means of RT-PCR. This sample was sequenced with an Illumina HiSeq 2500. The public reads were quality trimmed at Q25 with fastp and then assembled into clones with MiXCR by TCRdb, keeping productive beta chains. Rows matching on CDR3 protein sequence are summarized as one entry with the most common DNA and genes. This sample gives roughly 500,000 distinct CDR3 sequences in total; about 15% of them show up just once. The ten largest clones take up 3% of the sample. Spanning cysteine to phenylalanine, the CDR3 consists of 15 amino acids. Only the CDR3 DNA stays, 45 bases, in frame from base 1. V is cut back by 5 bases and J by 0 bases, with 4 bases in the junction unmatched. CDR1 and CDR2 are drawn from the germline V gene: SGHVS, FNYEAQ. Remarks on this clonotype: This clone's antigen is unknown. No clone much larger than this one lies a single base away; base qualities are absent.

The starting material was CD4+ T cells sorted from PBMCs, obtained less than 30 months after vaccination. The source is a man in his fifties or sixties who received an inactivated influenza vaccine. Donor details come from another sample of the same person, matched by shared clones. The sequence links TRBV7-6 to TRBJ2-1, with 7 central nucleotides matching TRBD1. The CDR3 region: CASSKGQASYNEQFF. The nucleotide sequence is TGTGCCAGCAGCAAAGGACAGGCCTCCTACAATGAGCAGTTCTTC.